The next 2 T cell receptor beta chains were all read from a single sample in a study of siplizumab effects on memory and regulatory T cells. The table came from immunoSEQ multiplex PCR; TCRdb's copy has only in-frame clones and leaves some out. The sample has about 69,000 clones, over 75% seen once. The material sequenced was Tregs sorted from blood. The receptors stem from a human donor in good health.

CDR3 in amino acids: CAWSLLGVWESSYEQYF. The CDR3 DNA is TGTGCCTGGAGTCTCCTAGGGGTTTGGGAGAGCTCCTACGAGCAGTACTTC. The chain uses TRBV30 and TRBJ2-7, with D perhaps being TRBD1 or TRBD2 (5 bases each). The CDR3 runs 17 residues. Germline V CDR1 and CDR2: GTSNPN, SVGIG (reference sequence). V shed 2 bases and J shed 0 bases, with 20 bases lying between them.

V is TRBV28 and J is TRBJ2-1; D perhaps matches TRBD1 (6 bases). Trimming left V 7 bases short and J 6 bases short, with 7 bases between. There are 11 residues in the CDR3. Germline CDR1 and CDR2: MDHEN and SYDVKM. CDR3 region: CASNRVNEQFF. CDR3 DNA: TGTGCCAGCAACAGGGTCAATGAGCAGTTCTTC.